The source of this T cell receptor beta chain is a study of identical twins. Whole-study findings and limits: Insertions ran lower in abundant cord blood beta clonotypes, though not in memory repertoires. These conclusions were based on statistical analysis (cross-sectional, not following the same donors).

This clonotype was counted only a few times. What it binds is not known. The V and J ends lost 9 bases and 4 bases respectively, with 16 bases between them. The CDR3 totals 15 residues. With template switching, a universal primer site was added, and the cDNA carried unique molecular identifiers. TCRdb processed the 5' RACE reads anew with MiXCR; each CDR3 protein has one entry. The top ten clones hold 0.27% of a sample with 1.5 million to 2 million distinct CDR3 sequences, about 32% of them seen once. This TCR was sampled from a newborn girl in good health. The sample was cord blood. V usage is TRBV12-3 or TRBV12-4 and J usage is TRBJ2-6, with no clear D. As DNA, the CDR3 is TGTGCCAGTACTTTGGTTGGGCCCGGGGCCAACGTCCTGACTTTC. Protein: CASTLVGPGANVLTF.